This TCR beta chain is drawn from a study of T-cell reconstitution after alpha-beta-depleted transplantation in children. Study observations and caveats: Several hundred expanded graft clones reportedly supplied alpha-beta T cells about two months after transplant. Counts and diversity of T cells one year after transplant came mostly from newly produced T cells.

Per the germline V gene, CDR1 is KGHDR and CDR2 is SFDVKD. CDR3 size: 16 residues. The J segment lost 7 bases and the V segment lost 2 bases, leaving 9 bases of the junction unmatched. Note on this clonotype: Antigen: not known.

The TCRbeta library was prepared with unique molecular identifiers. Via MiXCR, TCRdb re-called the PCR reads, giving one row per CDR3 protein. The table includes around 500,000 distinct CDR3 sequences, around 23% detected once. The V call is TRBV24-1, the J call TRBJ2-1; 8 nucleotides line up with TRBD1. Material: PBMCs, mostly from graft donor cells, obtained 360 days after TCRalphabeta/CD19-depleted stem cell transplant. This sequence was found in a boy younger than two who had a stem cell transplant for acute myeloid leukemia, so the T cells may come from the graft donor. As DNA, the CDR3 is TGTGCCACCAGTGATTCTGGGGAGACAGGGGTTAATGAGCAGTTCTTC. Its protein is CATSDSGETGVNEQFF.